The sequence of this T cell receptor (beta chain) was determined in a study of blood T cell repertoires in COVID-19. Across the whole study: In each case, the material was cDNA or gDNA derived from T cells, B-cell-depleted T cells, or PBMCs.

How the authors handled the data: Amplification from reference gene primers served as the basis for estimated nucleated cell counts. Clones were read by immunoSEQ multiplex PCR, and TCRdb kept only the in-frame ones, dropping some. That table furnishes V, J and clone size, whereas the DNA furnished D and trimming. The top ten clones hold roughly 1.4% of a sample with 410,000 or so clones, about 88% of them seen once. Germline CDR1 SGHRS, CDR2 YFSETQ. The CDR3 totals 16 residues. The V gene end was trimmed by 2 bases and the J gene end by 5 bases; junction bases not matched to a gene: 8. The chain recombines TRBV5-1 with TRBJ1-4; TRBD1 matches at 8 bases. The sequence came from a woman aged 40-49 years with COVID-19, enrolled during active disease. The sample consisted of peripheral blood. CDR3 nucleotides: TGCGCCAGCAGCTTTATCCGGGACAGGAGAAATGAAAAACTGTTTTTT. Protein: CASSFIRDRRNEKLFF.